Listed here are 7 T cell receptor beta chains from one sample, sequenced in a study of molecular identifiers for immune sequencing clone quantification listed by TCRdb under 2018. Receptor amplification or capture employed PCR. The instrument was a NextSeq 500. TCRdb took the public reads, trimmed them with fastp at Q25, ran MiXCR for clone calling and kept in-frame beta chains. All rows with the same CDR3 protein become a single entry with the most common DNA and genes. The sample contains about 500,000 distinct CDR3 sequences, about 26% of them found a single time. The top ten constitute around 0.78% of the sample. The sample comprised naive CD8+ T cells from blood, with Jurkat cell RNA spiked in. Interpreted using the paper, the cell subset or site label stands for: FACS-sorted CD8+CD4-CCR7+CD45RA+ naive T cells. All receptors come from a human donor in good health. Some libraries in this study had Jurkat cell RNA spiked in.

The genes are TRBV2 and TRBJ2-7; TRBD2 agrees at 10 bases. The CDR3 runs 16 residues. Trimming at V came to 4 bases and at J to 3 bases, leaving 9 bases not matched to a gene. Germline V gives CDR1 SNHLY, CDR2 FYNNEI. The CDR3 protein is CASSVFASGSGYEQYF. The CDR3 bases are TGTGCCAGCAGTGTTTTTGCTAGCGGGAGTGGCTACGAGCAGTACTTC.

The sample holds many counts of this clonotype. The chain joins TRBV7-9 to TRBJ1-5, with 7 positions matching TRBD1. The CDR3 totals 13 residues. Trimming at V came to 5 bases and at J to 4 bases, leaving 2 bases not matched to a gene. Germline-derived CDR1 and CDR2 are SEHNR and FQNEAQ (reference sequence). CDR3 sequence (DNA): TGTGCCAGCAGCCACAGGGGAAATCAGCCCCAGCATTTT. Its protein product is CASSHRGNQPQHF.

In this sample, this clonotype turned up a few times. The CDR3 sequence: CASSLQGGCNEQFF. In nucleotides, the CDR3 is TGTGCCAGCAGTTTACAGGGGGGCTGCAATGAGCAGTTCTTC. This chain uses TRBV27 with TRBJ2-1; a possible D gene is TRBD1 (7 bases). The germline V gene encodes CDR1 MNHEY and CDR2 SMNVEV (reference sequence). The CDR3 loop spans 14 amino acids. V dropped 2 bases and J dropped 6 bases, with 11 bases sitting between them.

This clonotype was seen repeatedly, ten times or more. The V gene is TRBV4-3, the J gene TRBJ2-6; tentative D call: TRBD1 (6 bases). Germline V gene lookup returns CDR1 LGHNA and CDR2 YSLEER. The CDR3 covers 18 residues. Trimming took off 2 bases at V and 1 base at J, with 15 bases between the two ends. CDR3 amino acids: CASSQPPPGESGANVLTF. The CDR3 DNA reads as TGCGCCAGCAGCCAACCCCCGCCAGGGGAGTCTGGGGCCAACGTCCTGACTTTC.

Of note for this clonotype: A read error may produce the germline difference seen at one junction end. The rearrangement links TRBV3-1 to TRBJ2-3; no definite D call. This CDR3 region has 16 residues. Germline loops: CDR1 LGHDT, CDR2 YNNKEL (reference sequence). This chain's CDR3 is CASGQLSRTFTDTQYF. CDR3 DNA: TGTGCCAGCGGCCAACTCAGCAGAACCTTCACAGATACGCAGTATTTT.

The chain carries TRBV7-9 and TRBJ2-1, with TRBD1 matching over 12 bases. V gave up 5 bases and J gave up 6 bases; unmatched junction bases: 11. Germline-derived CDR1 and CDR2 are SEHNR and FQNEAQ (reference sequence). The CDR3 sequence is 17 residues long. As DNA, the CDR3 is TGTGCCAGCAGCATTCCGGGACAGGGGGCTTTAGGCAATGAGCAGTTCTTC. It specifies CASSIPGQGALGNEQFF.

This clonotype was found a few times. V gene TRBV4-3 combines with J gene TRBJ2-6; 10 nucleotides match TRBD1. The trim removed 0 bases at V and 4 bases at J, leaving 6 bases unmatched. Per the germline V gene, CDR1 is LGHNA and CDR2 is YSLEER. The CDR3 totals 18 residues. The CDR3 coding sequence is TGCGCCAGCAGCCAAGAGGGACAGGGGTGGAGAGGGGCCAACGTCCTGACTTTC. The encoded protein is CASSQEGQGWRGANVLTF.